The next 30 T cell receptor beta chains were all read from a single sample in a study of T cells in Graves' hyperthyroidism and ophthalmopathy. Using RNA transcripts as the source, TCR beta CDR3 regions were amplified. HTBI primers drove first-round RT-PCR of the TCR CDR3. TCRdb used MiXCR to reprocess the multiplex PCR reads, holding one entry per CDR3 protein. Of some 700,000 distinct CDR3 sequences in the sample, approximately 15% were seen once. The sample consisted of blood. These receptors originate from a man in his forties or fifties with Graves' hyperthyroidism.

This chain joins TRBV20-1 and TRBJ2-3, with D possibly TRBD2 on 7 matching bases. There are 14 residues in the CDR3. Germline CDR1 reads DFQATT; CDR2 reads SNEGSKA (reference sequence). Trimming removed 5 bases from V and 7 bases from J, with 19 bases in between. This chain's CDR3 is CSALGGTTGNTQYF. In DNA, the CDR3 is TGCAGTGCTCTCGGGGGGACAACAGGAAATACGCAGTATTTT.

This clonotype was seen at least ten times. The CDR3 bases are TGTGCCAGCAGTAGCAATTTAGCGGGAGGGCAAGAGACCCAGTACTTC. It is translated as CASSSNLAGGQETQYF. The V gene is TRBV28, the J gene TRBJ2-5; 11 bases agree with TRBD2. CDR1 and CDR2 from the germline V gene are MDHEN and SYDVKM. This CDR3 has 16 residues. With 5 bases clipped from V and 2 bases from J, the junction kept 7 bases outside the gene matches.

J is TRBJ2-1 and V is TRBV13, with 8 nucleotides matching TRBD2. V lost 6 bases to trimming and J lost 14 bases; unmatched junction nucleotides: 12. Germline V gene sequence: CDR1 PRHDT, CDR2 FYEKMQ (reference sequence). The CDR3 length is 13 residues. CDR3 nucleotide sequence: TGTGCCAGCAGTCGTGGGCGGGAGGTCGGTGAGTTCTTC. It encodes CASSRGREVGEFF.

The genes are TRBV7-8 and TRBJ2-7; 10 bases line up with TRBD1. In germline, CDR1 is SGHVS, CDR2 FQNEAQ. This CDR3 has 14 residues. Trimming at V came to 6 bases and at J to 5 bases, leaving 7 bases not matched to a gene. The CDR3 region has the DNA TGTGCCAGCAGTAAGACAGGGGGCAAAAACGAGCAGTACTTC. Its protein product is CASSKTGGKNEQYF.

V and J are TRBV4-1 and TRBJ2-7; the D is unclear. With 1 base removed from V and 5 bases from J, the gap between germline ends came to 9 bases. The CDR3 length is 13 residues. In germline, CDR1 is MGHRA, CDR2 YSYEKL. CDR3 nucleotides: TGCGCCAGCAGCCAAGTCAAGTTTAACGAGCAGTACTTC. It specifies CASSQVKFNEQYF.

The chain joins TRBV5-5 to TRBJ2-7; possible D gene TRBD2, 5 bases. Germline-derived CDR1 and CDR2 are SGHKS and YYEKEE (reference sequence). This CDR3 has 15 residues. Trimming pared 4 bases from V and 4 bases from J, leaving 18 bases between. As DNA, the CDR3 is TGTGCCAGCAGCCGGGATCGGGAATCTATGTACGAGCAGTACTTC. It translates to CASSRDRESMYEQYF.

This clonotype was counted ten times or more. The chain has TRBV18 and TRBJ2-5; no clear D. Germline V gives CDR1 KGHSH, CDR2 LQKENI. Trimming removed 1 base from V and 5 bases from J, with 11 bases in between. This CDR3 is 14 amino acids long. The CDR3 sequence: CASSPQEAWETQYF. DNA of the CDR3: TGTGCCAGCTCACCACAAGAGGCGTGGGAGACCCAGTACTTC. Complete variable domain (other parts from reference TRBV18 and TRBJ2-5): NAGVMQNPRHLVRRRGQEARLRCSPMKGHSHVYWYRQLPEEGLKFMVYLQKENIIDESGMPKERFSAEFPKEGPSILRIQQVVRGDSAAYFCASSPQEAWETQYFGPGTRLLVL.

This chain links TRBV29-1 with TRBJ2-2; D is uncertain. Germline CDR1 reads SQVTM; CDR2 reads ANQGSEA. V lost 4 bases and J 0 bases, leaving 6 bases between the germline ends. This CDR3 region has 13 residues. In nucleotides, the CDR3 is TGCAGCGTTGTTCAAGCGAACACCGGGGAGCTGTTTTTT. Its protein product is CSVVQANTGELFF.

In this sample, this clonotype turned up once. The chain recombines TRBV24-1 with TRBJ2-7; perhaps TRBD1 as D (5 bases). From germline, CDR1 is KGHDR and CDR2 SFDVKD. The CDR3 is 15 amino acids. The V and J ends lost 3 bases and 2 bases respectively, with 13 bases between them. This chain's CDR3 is CATSDQGAGTYEQYF. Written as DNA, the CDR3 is TGTGCCACCAGTGATCAAGGGGCAGGGACCTACGAGCAGTACTTC.

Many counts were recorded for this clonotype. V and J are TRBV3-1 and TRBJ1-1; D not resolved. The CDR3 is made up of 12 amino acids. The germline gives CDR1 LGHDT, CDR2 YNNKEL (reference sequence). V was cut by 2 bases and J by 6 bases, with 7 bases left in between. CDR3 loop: CASSQSDAEAFF. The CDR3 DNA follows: TGTGCCAGCAGCCAAAGTGACGCTGAAGCTTTCTTT. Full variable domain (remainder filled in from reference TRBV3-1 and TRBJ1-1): DTAVSQTPKYLVTQMGNDKSIKCEQNLGHDTMYWYKQDSKKFLKIMFSYNNKELIINETVPNRFSPKSPDKAHLNLHINSLELGDSAVYFCASSQSDAEAFFGQGTRLTVV.

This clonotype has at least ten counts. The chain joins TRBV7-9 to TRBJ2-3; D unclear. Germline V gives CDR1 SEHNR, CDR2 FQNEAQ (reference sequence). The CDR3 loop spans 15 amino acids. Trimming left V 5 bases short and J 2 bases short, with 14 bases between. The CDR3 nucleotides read TGTGCCAGCAGCCCGGAGTCCCCGTTCACAGATACGCAGTATTTT. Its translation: CASSPESPFTDTQYF.

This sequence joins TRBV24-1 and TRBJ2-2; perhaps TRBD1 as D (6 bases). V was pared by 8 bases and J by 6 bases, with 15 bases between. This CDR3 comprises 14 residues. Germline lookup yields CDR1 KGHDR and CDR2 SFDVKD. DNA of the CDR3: TGTGCCACCAAGGGAACAGCAGGGGCCGGGGAGCTGTTTTTT. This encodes CATKGTAGAGELFF.

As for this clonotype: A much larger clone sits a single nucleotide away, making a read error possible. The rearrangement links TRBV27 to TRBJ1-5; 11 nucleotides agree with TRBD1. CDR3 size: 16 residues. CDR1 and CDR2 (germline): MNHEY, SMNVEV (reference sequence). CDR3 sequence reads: CASSLRGQGEGQPRHF. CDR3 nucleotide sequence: TGTGCCAGCAGTCTGCGGGGACAGGGGGAGGGTCAGCCCCGGCATTTT.

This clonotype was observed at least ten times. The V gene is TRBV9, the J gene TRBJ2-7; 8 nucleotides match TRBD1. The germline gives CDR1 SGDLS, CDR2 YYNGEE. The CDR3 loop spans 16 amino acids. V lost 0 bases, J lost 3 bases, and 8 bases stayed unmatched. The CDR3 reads CASSVDPGQGGYEQYF. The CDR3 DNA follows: TGTGCCAGCAGCGTAGATCCAGGACAGGGTGGCTACGAGCAGTACTTC.

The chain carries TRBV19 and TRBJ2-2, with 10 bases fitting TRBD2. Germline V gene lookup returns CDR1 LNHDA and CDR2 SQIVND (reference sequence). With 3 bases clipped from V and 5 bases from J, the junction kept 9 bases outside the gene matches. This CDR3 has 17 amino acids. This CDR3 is CASSIPASGSGTGELFF. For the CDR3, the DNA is TGTGCCAGTAGTATCCCAGCTAGCGGGAGTGGGACCGGGGAGCTGTTTTTT. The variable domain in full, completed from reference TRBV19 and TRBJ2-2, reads DGGITQSPKYLFRKEGQNVTLSCEQNLNHDAMYWYRQDPGQGLRLIYYSQIVNDFQKGDIAEGYSVSREKKESFPLTVTSAQKNPTAFYLCASSIPASGSGTGELFFGEGSRLTVL.

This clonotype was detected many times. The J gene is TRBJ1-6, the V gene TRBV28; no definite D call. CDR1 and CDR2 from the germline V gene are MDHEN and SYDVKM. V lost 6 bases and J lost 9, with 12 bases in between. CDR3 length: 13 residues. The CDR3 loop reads CASREGWSSPLHF. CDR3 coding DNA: TGTGCCAGCAGGGAAGGGTGGAGTTCACCCCTCCACTTT.

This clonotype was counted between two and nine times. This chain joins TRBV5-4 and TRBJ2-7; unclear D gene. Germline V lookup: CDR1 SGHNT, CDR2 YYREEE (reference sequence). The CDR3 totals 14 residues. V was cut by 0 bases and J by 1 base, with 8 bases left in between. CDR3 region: CASSLGLFSYEQYF. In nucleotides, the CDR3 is TGTGCCAGCAGCTTGGGTCTTTTTTCCTACGAGCAGTACTTC.

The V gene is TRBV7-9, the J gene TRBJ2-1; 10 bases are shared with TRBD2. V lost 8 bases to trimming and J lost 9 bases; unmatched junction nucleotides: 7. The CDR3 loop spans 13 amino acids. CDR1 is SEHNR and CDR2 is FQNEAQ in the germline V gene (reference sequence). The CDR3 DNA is TGTGCCAGCGCAGCGGGAGGGCCCTTTGAGCAGTTCTTC. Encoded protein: CASAAGGPFEQFF.

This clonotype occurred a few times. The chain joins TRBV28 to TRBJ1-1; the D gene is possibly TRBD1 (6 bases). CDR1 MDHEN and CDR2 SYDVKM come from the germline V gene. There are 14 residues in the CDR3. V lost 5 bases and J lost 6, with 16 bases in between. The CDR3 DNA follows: TGTGCCAGCAGTCCTAGCTGGGGGGCCCCTGAAGCTTTCTTT. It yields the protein CASSPSWGAPEAFF. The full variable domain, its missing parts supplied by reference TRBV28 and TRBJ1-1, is DVKVTQSSRYLVKRTGEKVFLECVQDMDHENMFWYRQDPGLGLRLIYFSYDVKMKEKGDIPEGYSVSREKKERFSLILESASTNQTSMYLCASSPSWGAPEAFFGQGTRLTVV.

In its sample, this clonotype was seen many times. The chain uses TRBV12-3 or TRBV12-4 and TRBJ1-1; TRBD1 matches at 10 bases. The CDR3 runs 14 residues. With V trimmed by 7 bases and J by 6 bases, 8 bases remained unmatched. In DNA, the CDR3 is TGTGCCAGCACCTTCCGGGACAGGGGTTCTGAAGCTTTCTTT. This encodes CASTFRDRGSEAFF.

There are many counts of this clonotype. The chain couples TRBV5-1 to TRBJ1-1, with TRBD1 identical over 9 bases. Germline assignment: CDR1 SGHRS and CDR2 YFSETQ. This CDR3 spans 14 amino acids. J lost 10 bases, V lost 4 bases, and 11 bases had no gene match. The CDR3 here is CASSVDRGEMGAFF. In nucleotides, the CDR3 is TGCGCCAGCAGCGTGGACAGGGGAGAGATGGGAGCTTTCTTT.

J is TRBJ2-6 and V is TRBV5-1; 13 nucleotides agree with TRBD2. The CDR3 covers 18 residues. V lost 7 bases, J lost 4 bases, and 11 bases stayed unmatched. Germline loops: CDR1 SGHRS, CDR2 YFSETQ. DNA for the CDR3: TGCGCCAGCCGGCCGGGACTAGCGGGAATCTCGGGGGCCAACGTCCTGACTTTC. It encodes CASRPGLAGISGANVLTF.

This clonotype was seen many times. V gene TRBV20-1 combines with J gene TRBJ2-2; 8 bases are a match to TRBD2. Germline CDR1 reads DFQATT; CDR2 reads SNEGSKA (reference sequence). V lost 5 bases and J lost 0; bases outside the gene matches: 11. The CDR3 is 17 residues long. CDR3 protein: CSAPDGSSGSNTGELFF. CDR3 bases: TGCAGTGCTCCCGACGGGTCTAGCGGGTCGAACACCGGGGAGCTGTTTTTT.

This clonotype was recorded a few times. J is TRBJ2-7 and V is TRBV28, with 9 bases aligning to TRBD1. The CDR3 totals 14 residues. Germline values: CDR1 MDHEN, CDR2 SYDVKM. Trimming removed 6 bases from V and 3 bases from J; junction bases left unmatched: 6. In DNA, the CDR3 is TGTGCCAGCAGATCTTACAGGGGGCTCTACGAGCAGTACTTC. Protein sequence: CASRSYRGLYEQYF.

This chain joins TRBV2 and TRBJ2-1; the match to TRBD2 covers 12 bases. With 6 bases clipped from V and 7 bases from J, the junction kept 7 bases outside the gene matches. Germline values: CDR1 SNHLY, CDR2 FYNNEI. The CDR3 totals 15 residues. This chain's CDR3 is CASRKGLAGGNEQFF. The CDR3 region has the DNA TGTGCCAGCAGGAAGGGCCTAGCGGGAGGGAATGAGCAGTTCTTC.

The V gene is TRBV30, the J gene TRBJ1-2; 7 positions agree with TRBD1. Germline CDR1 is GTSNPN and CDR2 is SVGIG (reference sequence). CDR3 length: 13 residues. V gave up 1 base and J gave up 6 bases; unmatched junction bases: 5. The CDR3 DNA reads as TGTGCCTGGAGTGCCAGGCAGGGGGATGGCTACACCTTC. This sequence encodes CAWSARQGDGYTF.

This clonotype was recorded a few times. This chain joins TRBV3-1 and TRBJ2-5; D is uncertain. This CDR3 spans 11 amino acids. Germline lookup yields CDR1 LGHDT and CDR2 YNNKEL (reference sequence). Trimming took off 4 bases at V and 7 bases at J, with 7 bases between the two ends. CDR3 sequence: CASSPSGTQYF. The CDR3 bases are TGTGCCAGCAGCCCTAGTGGGACCCAGTACTTC.

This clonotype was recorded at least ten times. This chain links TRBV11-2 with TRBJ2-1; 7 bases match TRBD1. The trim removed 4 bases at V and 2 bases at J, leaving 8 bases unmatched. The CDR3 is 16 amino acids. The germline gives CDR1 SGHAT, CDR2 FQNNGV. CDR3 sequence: CASSSRDRPTYNEQFF. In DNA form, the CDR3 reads TGTGCCAGCAGCTCCCGGGACAGACCTACCTACAATGAGCAGTTCTTC.

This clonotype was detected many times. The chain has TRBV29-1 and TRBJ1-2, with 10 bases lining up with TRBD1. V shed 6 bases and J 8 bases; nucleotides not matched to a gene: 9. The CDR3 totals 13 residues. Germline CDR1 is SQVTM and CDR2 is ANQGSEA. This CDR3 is CSVAAGTGDGYTF. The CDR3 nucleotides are TGCAGCGTGGCAGCCGGGACAGGGGACGGCTACACCTTC.

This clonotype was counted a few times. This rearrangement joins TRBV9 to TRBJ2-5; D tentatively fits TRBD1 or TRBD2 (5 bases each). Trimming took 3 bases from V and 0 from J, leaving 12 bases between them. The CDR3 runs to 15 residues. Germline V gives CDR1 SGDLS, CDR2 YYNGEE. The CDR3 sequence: CASSAGTVNQETQYF. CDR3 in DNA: TGTGCCAGCAGCGCCGGGACGGTTAACCAAGAGACCCAGTACTTC.